The 8 T cell receptor beta chains listed next were all sequenced from one sample in a study of T cells expressing NK-cell markers. After re-calling the 5' RACE reads, TCRdb lists one entry per CDR3 protein, DNA absent. The sample data list a few hundred thousand distinct CDR3 sequences. Sequenced input: blood T cells: a sorted CD56 or NKG2C T cell subset, CD4+ or CD8+ T cells, or bulk PBMC T cells (not recorded which). Receptors originate from a man aged 18 to 35 in good health.

The genes are TRBV20-1 and TRBJ1-5; without DNA, the TCRdb call of TRBD1 cannot be checked. In germline, CDR1 is DFQATT, CDR2 SNEGSKA (reference sequence). This CDR3 spans 15 amino acids. Here the CDR3 reads CSAVKTGAPSQPQHF.

The chain joins TRBV5-1 to TRBJ2-3; the D gene TCRdb calls, TRBD2, cannot be checked with no DNA. The CDR3 covers 16 residues. Germline V gives CDR1 SGHRS, CDR2 YFSETQ. The CDR3 spells CASSLEGGTGRDTQYF. Supplemented by reference TRBV5-1 and TRBJ2-3, the full variable domain reads KAGVTQTPRYLIKTRGQQVTLSCSPISGHRSVSWYQQTPGQGLQFLFEYFSETQRNKGNFPGRFSGRQFSNSRSEMNVSTLELGDSALYLCASSLEGGTGRDTQYFGPGTRLTVL.

The CDR3 protein is CSVGDRGSYNEQFF. The J gene is TRBJ2-1, the V gene TRBV29-1. CDR3 length: 14 amino acids. Germline CDR1 is SQVTM and CDR2 is ANQGSEA.

This chain uses TRBV24-1 with TRBJ2-1; TCRdb picks TRBD1, but there is no DNA to check that call. The CDR3 is 13 amino acids. Germline loops: CDR1 KGHDR, CDR2 SFDVKD. This chain's CDR3 is CATTGTGWHEQFF.

The chain links TRBV12-3 or TRBV12-4 to TRBJ2-7; TCRdb designates TRBD1, a call that cannot be tested without DNA. There are 14 residues in the CDR3. The CDR3 loop is CASATTRGSYEQYF.

This rearrangement joins TRBV28 to TRBJ2-2; the D call of TRBD2 rests on TCRdb alone, since no DNA is present to check it. The CDR3 is 16 amino acids. The germline V gene has CDR1 MDHEN and CDR2 SYDVKM. This CDR3 is CASIPSGAPYTGELFF.

This chain joins TRBV5-6 and TRBJ2-4; as DNA is missing, the TRBD2 call by TCRdb cannot be tested. The germline V gene has CDR1 SGHDT and CDR2 YYEEEE. This CDR3 is built from 15 residues. This CDR3 reads CASSGGRLAKNIQYF.

The chain combines TRBV6-5 with TRBJ2-7; absent DNA, TCRdb's TRBD2 call cannot be checked. This CDR3 has 15 residues. The germline V gene has CDR1 MNHEY and CDR2 SVGAGI. The CDR3 loop reads CASSYLGTSNYEQYF.